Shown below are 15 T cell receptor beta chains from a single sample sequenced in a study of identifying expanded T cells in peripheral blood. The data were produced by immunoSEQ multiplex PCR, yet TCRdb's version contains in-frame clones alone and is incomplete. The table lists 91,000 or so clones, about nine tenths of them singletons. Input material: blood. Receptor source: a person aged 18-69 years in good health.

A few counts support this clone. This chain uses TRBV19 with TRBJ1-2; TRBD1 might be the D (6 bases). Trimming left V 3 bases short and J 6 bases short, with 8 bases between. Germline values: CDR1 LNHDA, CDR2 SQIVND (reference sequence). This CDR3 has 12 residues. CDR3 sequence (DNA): TGTGCCAGTAGTATTACAGGGAATGGCTACACCTTC. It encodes CASSITGNGYTF.

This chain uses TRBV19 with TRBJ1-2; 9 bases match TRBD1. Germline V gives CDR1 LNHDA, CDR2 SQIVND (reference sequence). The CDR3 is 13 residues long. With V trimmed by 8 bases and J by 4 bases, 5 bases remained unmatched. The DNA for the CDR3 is TGTGCCAGTCGTACAGGGGGCCGCTATGGCTACACCTTC. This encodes CASRTGGRYGYTF.

CDR3 in amino acids: CASSQARGRSNQPQHF. The CDR3 DNA reads as TGTGCCAGCAGCCAAGCAAGGGGCCGCTCCAATCAGCCCCAGCATTTT. V and J are TRBV14 and TRBJ1-5, with a weak D call TRBD1 (5 bases). Trimming cost V 1 base and J 3 bases, with 13 bases left between them. CDR3 length: 16 amino acids. CDR1 is SGHDN and CDR2 is FVKESK in the germline V gene.

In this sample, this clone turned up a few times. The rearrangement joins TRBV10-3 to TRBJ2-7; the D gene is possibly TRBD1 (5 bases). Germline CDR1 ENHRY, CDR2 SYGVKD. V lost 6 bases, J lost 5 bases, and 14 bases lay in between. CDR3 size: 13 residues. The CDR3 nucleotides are TGTGCCATCAGCCCAGGGTTTAACAACGAGCAGTACTTC. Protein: CAISPGFNNEQYF.

CDR3 in DNA: TGTGCCAGCAGCCGCTCCGGGACAGTCTTCCACGAGCAGTACTTC. Protein: CASSRSGTVFHEQYF. The V gene is TRBV11-2, the J gene TRBJ2-7; 7 bases map to TRBD1. The CDR3 loop spans 15 amino acids. V lost 5 bases and J lost 5; bases outside the gene matches: 12. Germline-derived CDR1 and CDR2 are SGHAT and FQNNGV. Together with reference TRBV11-2 and TRBJ2-7, the CDR3 gives the full variable domain: EAGVAQSPRYKIIEKRQSVAFWCNPISGHATLYWYQQILGQGPKLLIQFQNNGVVDDSQLPKDRFSAERLKGVDSTLKIQPAKLEDSAVYLCASSRSGTVFHEQYFGPGTRLTVT.

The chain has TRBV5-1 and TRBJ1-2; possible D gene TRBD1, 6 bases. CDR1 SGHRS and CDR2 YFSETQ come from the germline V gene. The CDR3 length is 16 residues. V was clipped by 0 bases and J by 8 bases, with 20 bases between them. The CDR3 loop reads CASSLAPGGLPGGYTF. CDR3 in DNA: TGCGCCAGCAGCTTGGCCCCTGGGGGGCTACCGGGGGGCTACACCTTC.

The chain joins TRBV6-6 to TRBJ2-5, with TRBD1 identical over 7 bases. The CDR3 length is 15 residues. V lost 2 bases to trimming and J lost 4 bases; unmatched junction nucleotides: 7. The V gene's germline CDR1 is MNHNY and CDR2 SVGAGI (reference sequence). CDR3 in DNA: TGTGCCAGCAGTTACGAGGGGGCGGATCGAGAGACCCAGTACTTC. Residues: CASSYEGADRETQYF.

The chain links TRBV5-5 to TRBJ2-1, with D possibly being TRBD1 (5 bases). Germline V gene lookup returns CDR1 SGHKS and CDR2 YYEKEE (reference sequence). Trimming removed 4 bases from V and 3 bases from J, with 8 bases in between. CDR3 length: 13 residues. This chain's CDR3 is CASSQDIYNEQFF. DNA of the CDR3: TGTGCCAGCAGCCAGGACATCTACAATGAGCAGTTCTTC. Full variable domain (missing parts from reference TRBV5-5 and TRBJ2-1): DAGVTQSPTHLIKTRGQQVTLRCSPISGHKSVSWYQQVLGQGPQFIFQYYEKEERGRGNFPDRFSARQFPNYSSELNVNALLLGDSALYLCASSQDIYNEQFFGPGTRLTVL.

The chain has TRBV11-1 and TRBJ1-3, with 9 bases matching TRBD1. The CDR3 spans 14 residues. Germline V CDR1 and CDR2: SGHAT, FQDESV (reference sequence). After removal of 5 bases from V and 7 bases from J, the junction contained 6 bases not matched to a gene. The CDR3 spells CASSPRDRENTIYF. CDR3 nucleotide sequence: TGTGCCAGCAGCCCACGGGACAGGGAGAACACCATATATTTT. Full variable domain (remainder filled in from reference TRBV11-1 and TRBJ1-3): EAEVAQSPRYKITEKSQAVAFWCDPISGHATLYWYRQILGQGPELLVQFQDESVVDDSQLPKDRFSAERLKGVDSTLKIQPAELGDSAMYLCASSPRDRENTIYFGEGSWLTVV.

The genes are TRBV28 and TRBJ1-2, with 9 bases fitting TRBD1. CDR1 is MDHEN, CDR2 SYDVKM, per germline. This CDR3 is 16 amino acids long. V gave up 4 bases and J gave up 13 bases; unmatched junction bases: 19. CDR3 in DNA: TGTGCCAGCAGTTCCGACAGGGGGACCCAGATCTCTACGTCCACCTTC. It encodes CASSSDRGTQISTSTF.

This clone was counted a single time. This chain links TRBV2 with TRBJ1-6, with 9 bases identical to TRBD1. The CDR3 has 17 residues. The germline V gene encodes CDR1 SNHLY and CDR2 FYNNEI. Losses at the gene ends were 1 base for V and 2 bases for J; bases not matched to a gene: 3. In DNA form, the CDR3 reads TGTGCCAGCAGTGAAGGGGGACAGGGCACCTATAATTCACCCCTCCACTTT. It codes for CASSEGGQGTYNSPLHF. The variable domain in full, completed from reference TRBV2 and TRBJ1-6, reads EPEVTQTPSHQVTQMGQEVILRCVPISNHLYFYWYRQILGQKVEFLVSFYNNEISEKSEIFDDQFSVERPDGSNFTLKIRSTKLEDSAMYFCASSEGGQGTYNSPLHFGNGTRLTVT.

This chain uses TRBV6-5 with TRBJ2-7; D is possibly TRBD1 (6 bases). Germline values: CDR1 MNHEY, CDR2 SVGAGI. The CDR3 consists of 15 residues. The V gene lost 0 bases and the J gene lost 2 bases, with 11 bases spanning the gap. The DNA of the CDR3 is TGTGCCAGCAGTTACTCGAGAGCAGGGGCCTACGAGCAGTACTTC. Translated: CASSYSRAGAYEQYF.

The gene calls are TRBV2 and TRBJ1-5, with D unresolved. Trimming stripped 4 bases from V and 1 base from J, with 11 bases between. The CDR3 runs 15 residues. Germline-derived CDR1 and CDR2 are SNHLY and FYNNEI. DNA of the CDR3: TGTGCCAGCAGTGTCGAGGTATTAAGCAATCAGCCCCAGCATTTT. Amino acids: CASSVEVLSNQPQHF.

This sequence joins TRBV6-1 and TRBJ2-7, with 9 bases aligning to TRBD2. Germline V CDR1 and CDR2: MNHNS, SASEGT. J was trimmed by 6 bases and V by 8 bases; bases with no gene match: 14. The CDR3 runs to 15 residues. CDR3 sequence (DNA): TGTGCCAGCTGCCAGGGAGTAGCGGGAGCGAGCGAGCAGTACTTC. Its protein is CASCQGVAGASEQYF.

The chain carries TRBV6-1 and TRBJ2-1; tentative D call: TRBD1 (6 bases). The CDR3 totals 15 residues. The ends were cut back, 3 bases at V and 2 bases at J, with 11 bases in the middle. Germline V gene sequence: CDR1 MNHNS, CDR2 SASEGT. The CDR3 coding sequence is TGTGCCAGCAGTGAGGATGGGGGCCCCTACAATGAGCAGTTCTTC. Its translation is CASSEDGGPYNEQFF.